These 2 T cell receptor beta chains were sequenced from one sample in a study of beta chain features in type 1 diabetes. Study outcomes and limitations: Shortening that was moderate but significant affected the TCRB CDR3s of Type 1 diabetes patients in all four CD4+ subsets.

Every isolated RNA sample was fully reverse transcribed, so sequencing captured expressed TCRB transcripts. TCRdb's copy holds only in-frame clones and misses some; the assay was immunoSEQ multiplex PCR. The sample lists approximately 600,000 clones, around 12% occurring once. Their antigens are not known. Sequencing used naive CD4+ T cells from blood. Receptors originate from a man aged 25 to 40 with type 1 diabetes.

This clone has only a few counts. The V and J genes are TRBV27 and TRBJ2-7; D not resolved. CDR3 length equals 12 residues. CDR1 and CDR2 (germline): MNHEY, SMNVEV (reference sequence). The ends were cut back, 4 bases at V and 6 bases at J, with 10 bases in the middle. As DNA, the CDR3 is TGTGCCAGCAGTTCATATAGAGGCGAGCAGTACTTC. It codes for CASSSYRGEQYF.

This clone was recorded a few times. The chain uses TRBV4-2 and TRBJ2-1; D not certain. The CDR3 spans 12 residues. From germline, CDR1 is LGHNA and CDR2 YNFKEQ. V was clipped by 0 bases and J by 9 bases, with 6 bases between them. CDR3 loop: CASSQDVGEQFF. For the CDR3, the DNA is TGTGCCAGCAGCCAAGACGTGGGTGAGCAGTTCTTC.